This T cell receptor beta chain was captured by sequencing in a study of human T cells and chemical hapten exposure. The CDR3 is made up of 14 amino acids. V dropped 2 bases and J dropped 8; count of bases not matched to a gene: 8. Germline CDR1 is LNHNV and CDR2 is YYDKDF (reference sequence). This clonotype was seen more than once but under ten times. Unique molecular identifiers were attached to individual cDNA molecules during library preparation. TCRdb called the RACE reads again in MiXCR, with one record for every CDR3 protein. The sample carries approximately 350,000 distinct CDR3 sequences, under 6.5% recorded once. Time point indicated: patch test 2, 6 weeks after DPC sensitization. Treatment of the sample: therapeutic diphenylcyclopropenone sensitization with weekly scalp DPC.

This specimen was whole blood, taken in connection with sensitization to the hapten diphenylcyclopropenone (DPC). The receptor's source is a woman aged 18-29 years with alopecia areata. Some clones in this sample may be carry-over from other donors' samples. The J gene is TRBJ1-2, the V gene TRBV15; 7 bases map to TRBD1. The CDR3 sequence: CATSRLHRGSGYTF. The CDR3 coding sequence is TGTGCCACCAGCAGACTACACAGGGGAAGCGGCTACACCTTC.